Sequencing of this TCR beta chain was carried out in a study of control samples from healthy donors and cancer patients. A note on this clone: One end of the junction does not line up with germline, which may come from a read error.

Clones were read by immunoSEQ multiplex PCR, and TCRdb kept only the in-frame ones, dropping some. The data contain 230,000 or so clones, 85% to 95% of them singletons. Germline CDR1 KGHSH, CDR2 LQKENI. The length of the CDR3 is 12 residues. Sequencing used blood. The V and J genes are TRBV18 and TRBJ2-1; possibly TRBD1 or TRBD2 for D (6 bases each). This sequence was found in a man aged 45-65 years in good health. DNA of the CDR3: TGCCCAAGGGGGGATTTCGGAGGTGAGCAGTTCTTC. Translation: CPRGDFGGEQFF.